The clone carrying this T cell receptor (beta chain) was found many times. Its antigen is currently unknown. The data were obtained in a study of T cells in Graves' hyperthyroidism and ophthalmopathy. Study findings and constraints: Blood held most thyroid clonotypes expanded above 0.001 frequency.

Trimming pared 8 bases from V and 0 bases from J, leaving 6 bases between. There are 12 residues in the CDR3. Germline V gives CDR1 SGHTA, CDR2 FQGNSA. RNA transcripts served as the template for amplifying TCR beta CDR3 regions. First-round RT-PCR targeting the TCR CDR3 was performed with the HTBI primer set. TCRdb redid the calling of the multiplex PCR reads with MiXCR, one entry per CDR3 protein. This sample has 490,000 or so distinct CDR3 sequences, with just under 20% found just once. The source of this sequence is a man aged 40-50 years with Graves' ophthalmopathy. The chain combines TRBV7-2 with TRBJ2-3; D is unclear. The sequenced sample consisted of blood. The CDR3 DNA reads TGTGCCAGCTCACTTAGCACAGATACGCAGTATTTT. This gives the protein CASSLSTDTQYF.